This is a list of T cell receptor beta chains from one sample in a study of T cell clones after liver transplantation. Assay: immunoSEQ multiplex PCR; the TCRdb copy retains only in-frame clones and omits some. Of some 60,000 clones in the sample, 71% were seen once. The sequenced sample was CD4+ T cells from blood, obtained before liver transplant. All receptors come from a human donor who received a liver transplant. CDR3s include the opening cysteine and the closing phenylalanine or tryptophan.

TRBV29-1	TRBJ1-2	CSGGQAGGYTF
TRBV7-3	TRBJ2-7	CASSYQDRGYYEQYF
TRBV27	TRBJ1-2	CASSEGPNYGYTF
TRBV7-3	TRBJ1-1	CASSPTSGTVENTEAFF
TRBV5-6	TRBJ1-1	CASSLLRGYTEAFF
TRBV7-2	TRBJ2-7	CASSFRNGGRYEQYF
TRBV28	TRBJ1-6	CASSRHSGQGNSPLHF
TRBV11-2	TRBJ1-2	CASSSGQFFGYTF
TRBV25-1	TRBJ1-5	CASGGTGINQPQHF
TRBV5-1	TRBJ1-2	CASSFQGDYGYTF
TRBV10-3	TRBJ1-2	CAISEFTVGDYGYTF
TRBV25-1	TRBJ2-3	CASSEPGQLGDTQYF
TRBV29-1	TRBJ1-2	CSVGDSLGRGYTF
TRBV6-6	TRBJ2-7	CASSYSGQGGYEQYF
TRBV4-2	TRBJ1-4	CASSPTKMRSNEKLFF
TRBV5-4	TRBJ2-3	CASSPTGGTTDTQYF
TRBV4-2	TRBJ2-2	CASSQRLAGGPNGELFF
TRBV19	TRBJ1-5	CASSMTGTAAGQPQHF
TRBV7-9	TRBJ2-7	CASSLGAGRREQYF
TRBV7-9	TRBJ1-2	CASSLGQGDYGYTF
TRBV2	TRBJ1-3	CASTELGTDGNTIYF
TRBV30	TRBJ2-6	CAWSVQMARVTGANVLTF
TRBV19	TRBJ1-2	CASRTVGGYTF
TRBV7-3	TRBJ2-3	CASSLRIAGVGTDTQYF
TRBV20-1	TRBJ1-4	CSAPLSGKLFF
TRBV2	TRBJ2-6	CASSETGAWANVLTF
TRBV6-5	TRBJ2-7	CASRPGSGGNEQYF
TRBV5-5	TRBJ1-1	CASSQGNTEAFF
TRBV5-4	TRBJ2-7	CASSAPGQGVYEQYF
TRBV4-1	TRBJ1-2	CASSQEKPEVYGYTF
TRBV5-1	TRBJ2-7	CASSLVAGPDPYEQYF
TRBV27	TRBJ2-3	CASSLRGLEGGTDTQYF
TRBV4-2	TRBJ2-3	CASSRRTATDTQYF
TRBV4-2	TRBJ1-1	CASSQERGLATEAFF
TRBV19	TRBJ2-1	CASSIMGQARNEQFF
TRBV19	TRBJ2-3	CATKQGITDTQYF
TRBV28	TRBJ1-2	CASSLPRDSYGYTF
TRBV7-3	TRBJ1-1	CASSAQGALTEAFF
TRBV7-2	TRBJ2-1	CASSLASGTYNEQFF
TRBV18	TRBJ1-2	CASLKQGAYGYTF
TRBV5-6	TRBJ2-5	CASSLAGAGGETQYF
TRBV2	TRBJ2-3	CASSVGADTQYF
TRBV11-2	TRBJ2-7	CASRWTGRSYEQYF
TRBV5-6	TRBJ2-1	CASSLVRDNEQFF
TRBV11-2	TRBJ1-2	CASIPQGGFYGYTF
TRBV2	TRBJ2-3	CASRGRGTDTQYF
TRBV5-1	TRBJ2-5	CASSEGRGRGETQYF
TRBV9	TRBJ2-7	CASSPHGGAYEQYF
TRBV28	TRBJ1-2	CASTTVLNVDGYTF
TRBV6-5	TRBJ2-1	CASSAVGGEQFF
TRBV7-2	TRBJ2-7	CASTQERGTYEQYF
TRBV7-9	TRBJ2-7	CASSFAGVAYEQYF
TRBV6-5	TRBJ2-1	CASGSSGDINEQFF
TRBV19	TRBJ1-6	CATSPGQVESPLHF
TRBV21-1	TRBJ1-4	CASSTRDRLNEKLFF